This TCR beta chain was sequenced in a study of cytomegalovirus exposure and HLA in healthy donors. 13 Jbeta primers and 60 Vbeta primers were used for the PCR. The method was immunoSEQ multiplex PCR; TCRdb's version includes in-frame clones alone and lacks a portion of them. The repertoire has 98,000 or so clones, roughly 80% of them found once; the top ten carry approximately 15%. V lost 6 bases, J lost 9 bases, and 8 bases stayed unmatched. Germline V CDR1 and CDR2: SQVTM, ANQGSEA. CDR3 length: 12 residues. Sequencing input: PBMCs. This chain connects TRBV29-1 to TRBJ2-4, with 7 positions matching TRBD1. The sequence derives from a man in his sixties in good health and CMV-seropositive. DNA for the CDR3: TGCAGCGTATCAACAGGGGACGGCATTCAGTACTTC. Protein sequence: CSVSTGDGIQYF.